This T cell receptor beta chain was sequenced in a study of CD8 T cells in Susac syndrome. Study-wide findings and caveats: It was acknowledged by the study that relatively few individuals were included in its TCR sequencing and HLA analysis.

The germline V gene has CDR1 LNHDA and CDR2 SQIVND (reference sequence). This CDR3 spans 15 amino acids. V lost 3 bases and J lost 3, with 14 bases in between. TCR beta sequences were obtained from blood CD8+ and CD4+ T cells. TEMRA cells were FACS-enriched, and CD8+ and CD4+ T cells were isolated negatively. Notes on this clonotype: No antigen is known for it.

Reverse transcription of roughly 0.5 to 1 ug RNA was carried out with random hexamers. By means of immunoSEQ multiplex PCR, TCR beta CDR3 spanning 54 Vbeta and 13 Jbeta underwent amplification. TCRdb independently ran MiXCR on the immunoSEQ multiplex PCR reads; one entry per CDR3 protein. The table includes about 400,000 distinct CDR3 sequences, about 85% detected once. Material for sequencing was CD8+ T cells from PBMCs. This receptor was taken from a human donor with multiple sclerosis. The chain has TRBV19 and TRBJ1-1; possible D gene TRBD1, 5 bases. The CDR3 bases are TGTGCCAGTAGTATCGGGTATGGCAGGGACACTGAAGCTTTCTTT. Its translation: CASSIGYGRDTEAFF.